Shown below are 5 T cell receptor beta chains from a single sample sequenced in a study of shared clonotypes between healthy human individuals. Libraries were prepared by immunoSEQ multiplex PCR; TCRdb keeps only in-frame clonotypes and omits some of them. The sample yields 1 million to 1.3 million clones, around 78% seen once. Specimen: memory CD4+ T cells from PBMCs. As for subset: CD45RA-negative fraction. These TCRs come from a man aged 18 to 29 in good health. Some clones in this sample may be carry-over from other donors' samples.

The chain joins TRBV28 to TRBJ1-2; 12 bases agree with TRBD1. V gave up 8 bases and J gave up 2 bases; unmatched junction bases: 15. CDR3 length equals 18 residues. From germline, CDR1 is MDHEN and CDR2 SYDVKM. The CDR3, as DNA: TGTGCCAGCCGTCCTTCGGGACAGGGGGCAATCGGAAACTATGGCTACACCTTC. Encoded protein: CASRPSGQGAIGNYGYTF.

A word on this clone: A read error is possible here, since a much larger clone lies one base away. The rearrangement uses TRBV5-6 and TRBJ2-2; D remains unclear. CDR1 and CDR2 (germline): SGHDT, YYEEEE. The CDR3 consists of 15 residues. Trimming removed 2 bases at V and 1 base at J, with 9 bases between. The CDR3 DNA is TGTGCCAGCAGCTTCCGGGCACTGAACACCGGGGAGCTGTTTTTT. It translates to CASSFRALNTGELFF.

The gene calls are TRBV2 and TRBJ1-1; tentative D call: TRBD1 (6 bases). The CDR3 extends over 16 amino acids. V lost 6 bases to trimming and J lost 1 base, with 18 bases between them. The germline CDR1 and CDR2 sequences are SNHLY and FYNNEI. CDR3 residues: CASSRQGPLTNTEAFF. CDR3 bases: TGTGCCAGCAGCCGGCAGGGGCCCTTAACGAACACTGAAGCTTTCTTT.

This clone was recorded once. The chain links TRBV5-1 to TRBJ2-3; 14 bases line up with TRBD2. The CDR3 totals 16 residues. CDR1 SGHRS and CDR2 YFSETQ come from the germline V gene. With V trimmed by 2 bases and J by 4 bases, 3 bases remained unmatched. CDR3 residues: CASSFGLAGGADTQYF. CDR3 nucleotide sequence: TGCGCCAGCAGCTTTGGACTAGCGGGGGGCGCAGATACGCAGTATTTT.

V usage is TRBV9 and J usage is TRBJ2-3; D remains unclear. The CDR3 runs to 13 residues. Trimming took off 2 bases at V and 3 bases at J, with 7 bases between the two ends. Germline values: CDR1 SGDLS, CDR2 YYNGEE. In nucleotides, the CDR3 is TGTGCCAGCAGCGTTCGCCCGACAGATACGCAGTATTTT. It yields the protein CASSVRPTDTQYF.